This T cell receptor beta chain was captured by sequencing in a study of blood T cell repertoires in COVID-19. Turning to the study itself: Samples representing acute and convalescent COVID-19 were sourced from the United States, Italy and Spain. T cells, B-cell-depleted T cells, or PBMCs supplied cDNA or gDNA.

The CDR3 runs 17 residues. The V segment lost 1 base and the J segment 4 bases; nucleotides outside the gene matches: 7. CDR1 and CDR2 (germline): KGHSH, LQKENI. Original analysis: Estimation of nucleated cell counts relied on the amplification of reference gene primers. The method was immunoSEQ multiplex PCR; TCRdb's version includes in-frame clones alone and lacks a portion of them. V, J and clone size are those of that table, while D and trimming were read from the DNA. This table holds 180,000 or so clones, 80% to 90% found once. The sequenced material came from peripheral blood. The TCR comes from a woman in her forties or fifties with acute or convalescent COVID-19. The J gene is TRBJ2-3, the V gene TRBV18; 11 bases line up with TRBD1. CDR3 coding DNA: TGTGCCAGCTCACCACTGCCGGGACAGGGGGAGGCAGATACGCAGTATTTT. It specifies CASSPLPGQGEADTQYF.